Many counts were recorded for the clone carrying this T cell receptor (beta chain). Its antigen remains unidentified. Unique molecular identifiers were incorporated into the prepared TCRbeta library. TCRdb reprocessed the PCR reads via MiXCR and lists one record per CDR3 protein. This table has 700,000 to 950,000 distinct CDR3 sequences, less than 20% appearing once. The sample is drawn from a study of T-cell reconstitution after alpha-beta-depleted transplantation in children. Germline V gene data show CDR1 as SGHRS and CDR2 as YFSETQ. This CDR3 has 14 residues. V was clipped by 2 bases and J by 4 bases; unmatched bases: 5. Points from the study as a whole: In patients about two months after transplant, alpha-beta T cells reportedly arose from several hundred expanded graft clones. Certain patients had high TCRbeta diversity at day 60, and it came from recipient T cells and thymic progenitors that survived.

The V call is TRBV5-1, the J call TRBJ2-5, with 7 nucleotides matching TRBD1. This clonotype was obtained from a male patient between 5 and 17 years old who had a stem cell transplant for acute lymphoblastic leukemia, so the T cells may come from the graft donor. The sample in question was PBMCs, mostly from graft donor cells, obtained 360 days after TCRalphabeta/CD19-depleted stem cell transplant. The CDR3 protein is CASSFYNRGETQYF. The CDR3 DNA is TGCGCCAGCAGCTTTTATAACAGGGGAGAGACCCAGTACTTC.